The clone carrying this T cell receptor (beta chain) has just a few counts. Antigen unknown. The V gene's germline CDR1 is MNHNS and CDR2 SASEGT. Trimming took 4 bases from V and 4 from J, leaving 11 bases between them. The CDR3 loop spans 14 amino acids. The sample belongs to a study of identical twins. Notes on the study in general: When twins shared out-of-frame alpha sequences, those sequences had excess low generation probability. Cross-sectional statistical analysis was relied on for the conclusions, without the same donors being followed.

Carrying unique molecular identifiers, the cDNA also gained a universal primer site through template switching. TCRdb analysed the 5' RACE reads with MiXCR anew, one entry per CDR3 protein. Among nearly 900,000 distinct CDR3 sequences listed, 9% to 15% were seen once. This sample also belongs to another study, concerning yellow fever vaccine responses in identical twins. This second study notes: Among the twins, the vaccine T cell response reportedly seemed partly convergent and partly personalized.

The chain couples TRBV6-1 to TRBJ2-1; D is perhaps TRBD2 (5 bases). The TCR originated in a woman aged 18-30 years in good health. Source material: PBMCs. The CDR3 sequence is CASSGGWYYNEQFF. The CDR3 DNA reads TGTGCCAGCAGTGGAGGGTGGTATTACAATGAGCAGTTCTTC.